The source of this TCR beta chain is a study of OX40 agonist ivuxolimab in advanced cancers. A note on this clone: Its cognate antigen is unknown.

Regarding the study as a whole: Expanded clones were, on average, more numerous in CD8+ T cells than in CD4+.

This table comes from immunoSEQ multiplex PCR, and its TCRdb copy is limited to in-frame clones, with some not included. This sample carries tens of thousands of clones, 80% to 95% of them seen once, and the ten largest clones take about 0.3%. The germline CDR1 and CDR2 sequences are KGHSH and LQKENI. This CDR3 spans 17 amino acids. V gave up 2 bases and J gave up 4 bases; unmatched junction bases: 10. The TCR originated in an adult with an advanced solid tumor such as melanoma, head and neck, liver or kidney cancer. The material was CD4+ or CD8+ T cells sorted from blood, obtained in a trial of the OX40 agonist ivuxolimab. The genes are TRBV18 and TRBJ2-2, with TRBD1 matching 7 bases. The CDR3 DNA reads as TGTGCCAGCTCACCAGAATTGACAGGGAGAGGCACCGGGGAGCTGTTTTTT. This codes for CASSPELTGRGTGELFF.